This is a list of T cell receptor beta chains from one sample in a study of blood T cell repertoires in COVID-19. TCRdb's copy holds only in-frame clones and misses some; the assay was immunoSEQ multiplex PCR. The sample comprises 300,000 to 400,000 clones, roughly nine tenths of which are singletons, and roughly 1% rests with the top ten. Sequenced sample: PBMCs or T cells enriched from blood (not recorded which). These receptors all stem from a woman aged 25 to 39 who had recovered from COVID-19. CDR3s include the opening cysteine and the closing phenylalanine or tryptophan. D genes are given only for firm matches. The listing skips clone size in some rows; elsewhere it reads once, few, many or a size class.

len	d_gene	v_gene	abundance	j_gene	CDR3nt	CDR3aa
15	NA	TRBV27	NA	TRBJ1-5	TGTGCCAGCAGCCCCATGGGGCAGGGCAATCAGCCCCAGCATTTT	CASSPMGQGNQPQHF
17	TRBD2	TRBV3-1/TRBV3-2	NA	TRBJ2-5	TGTGCCAGCAGCCCGGGACTAGCGGGGGGGGTCCAAGAGACCCAGTACTTC	CASSPGLAGGVQETQYF
15	TRBD1	TRBV7-9	NA	TRBJ1-6	TGTGCCAGCAGCTTCGGGACAGCTCTTAATTCACCCCTCCACTTT	CASSFGTALNSPLHF
15	NA	TRBV30	NA	TRBJ1-6	TGTGCCTGGAGGGGACACCAATTTTATAATTCACCCCTCCACTTT	CAWRGHQFYNSPLHF
15	NA	TRBV15	once	TRBJ1-4	TGTGCCACCAGCAGATCGACCTGGGCCGGTGAAAAACTGTTTTTT	CATSRSTWAGEKLFF
18	TRBD1	TRBV7-2	NA	TRBJ2-2	TGTGCCAGCAGCTTATTTCTCGTACAGGGGGCGGGTACCGGGGAGCTGTTTTTT	CASSLFLVQGAGTGELFF
16	TRBD1	TRBV3-1/TRBV3-2	NA	TRBJ1-6	TGTGCCAGCAGCCAAGGGACAGGGCTTCAGGGGTCACCCCTCCACTTT	CASSQGTGLQGSPLHF
14	NA	TRBV12-5	NA	TRBJ1-1	TGTGCTAGTGGTTTGGGGCAGATCAACACTGAAGCTTTCTTT	CASGLGQINTEAFF
12	TRBD1	TRBV29-1	NA	TRBJ2-7	TGCAGCGTTGCACAGGGGGCCGACGAGCAGTACTTC	CSVAQGADEQYF
15	TRBD2	TRBV28	NA	TRBJ2-2	TGTGCCAGCAGTTTCCCGGGGGGGAACACCGGGGAGCTGTTTTTT	CASSFPGGNTGELFF
13	TRBD1	TRBV5-1	NA	TRBJ2-7	TGCGCCAGCAGCGTAGACAGGGCGGGCGAGCAGTACTTC	CASSVDRAGEQYF
15	TRBD1	TRBV3-1/TRBV3-2	once	TRBJ2-2	TGTGCCAGCAGCCTTACAGGGGTGGGCACCGGGGAGCTGTTTTTT	CASSLTGVGTGELFF
11	NA	TRBV11-3	NA	TRBJ1-5	TGTACTCGGGGGGCAGGGCAGCCCCAGCATTTT	CTRGAGQPQHF
11	NA	TRBV12-3/TRBV12-4	NA	TRBJ1-2	TGTGCCAGCACACAGGGTATTGGCTACACCTTC	CASTQGIGYTF